These T cell receptor beta chains were read from a single sample in a study of cytomegalovirus exposure and HLA in healthy donors. Repertoires were generated with immunoSEQ multiplex PCR, while TCRdb's copy carries only in-frame clones and drops some. The sample records 200,000 to 300,000 clones, 82% being singletons. The sequenced material came from PBMCs. These TCRs come from a woman in her thirties or forties in good health and CMV-seropositive. Each CDR3 is given with its conserved first and last residue. The order of the fields is CDR3 protein, clone size, V gene. Clone size, where shown, is once, few, many, or a class for clones that have expanded.

CDR3aa: CASSQGQGSTEAFF
abundance: NA
v_gene: TRBV6-5

CDR3aa: CASSPGLGYTF
abundance: NA
v_gene: TRBV5-8

CDR3aa: CASSYRTGYGYTF
abundance: NA
v_gene: TRBV6-5

CDR3aa: CASSAHSGGRGSYGYTF
abundance: once
v_gene: TRBV7-9

CDR3aa: CASSPRGWHEEKLFF
abundance: few
v_gene: TRBV6-5

CDR3aa: CASSLRDRDNEQFF
abundance: NA
v_gene: TRBV4-3

CDR3aa: CASSPGLAGGPLNTDTQYF
abundance: once
v_gene: TRBV18

CDR3aa: CASSVSWTENQPQHF
abundance: NA
v_gene: TRBV9

CDR3aa: CASSKETTTAYEQYF
abundance: NA
v_gene: TRBV21-1

CDR3aa: CASSTPGAGGYNEQFF
abundance: few
v_gene: TRBV19

CDR3aa: CASSTGTGGTYEQYF
abundance: NA
v_gene: TRBV19

CDR3aa: CATSNGGTEAFF
abundance: NA
v_gene: TRBV19

CDR3aa: CASSSGAGTQYF
abundance: NA
v_gene: TRBV7-9

CDR3aa: CASSEMGWGQDTQYF
abundance: NA
v_gene: TRBV6-1

CDR3aa: CASSRQRNTEAFF
abundance: NA
v_gene: TRBV7-2

CDR3aa: CASNSGQGWDTQYF
abundance: NA
v_gene: TRBV9

CDR3aa: CASHLGGGPDEQFF
abundance: few
v_gene: TRBV6-6

CDR3aa: CASTPSGTSTDTQYF
abundance: NA
v_gene: TRBV9

CDR3aa: CASGLRPRGTGNTIYF
abundance: NA
v_gene: TRBV12-5

CDR3aa: CASTSGRNTQYF
abundance: NA
v_gene: TRBV6-5

CDR3aa: CSVVTGDNEQFF
abundance: few
v_gene: TRBV29-1

CDR3aa: CASSPDERDYEQYF
abundance: NA
v_gene: TRBV5-1

CDR3aa: CASSIDPVYGYTF
abundance: few
v_gene: TRBV19

CDR3aa: CASSPGQGGYNEQFF
abundance: NA
v_gene: TRBV5-1

CDR3aa: CASRGQGITEAFF
abundance: NA
v_gene: TRBV6-6

CDR3aa: CASSSLPGQIYGYTF
abundance: NA
v_gene: TRBV19

CDR3aa: CASSLLQGGAGYTF
abundance: NA
v_gene: TRBV5-1

CDR3aa: CASSMQVGYGYTF
abundance: NA
v_gene: TRBV19

CDR3aa: CASSLEGSSYNEQFF
abundance: few
v_gene: TRBV11-2

CDR3aa: CASRALAGGLETQYF
abundance: NA
v_gene: TRBV4-1

CDR3aa: CASSQTESRGNGEQFF
abundance: NA
v_gene: TRBV4-1

CDR3aa: CATSRDGLGYQPQHF
abundance: NA
v_gene: TRBV15

CDR3aa: CASSPSAGPAGNTIYF
abundance: NA
v_gene: TRBV11-3

CDR3aa: CASSDTTSGGPYNEQFF
abundance: NA
v_gene: TRBV6-1

CDR3aa: CASSPPPTTGWNTEAFF
abundance: NA
v_gene: TRBV5-4

CDR3aa: CASSQLQAGVEEQYF
abundance: NA
v_gene: TRBV7-2

CDR3aa: CASSELGRTGGSYEQYF
abundance: NA
v_gene: TRBV25-1

CDR3aa: CACARDRSYEQYF
abundance: NA
v_gene: TRBV30

CDR3aa: CASTHGRDEGEPQHF
abundance: once
v_gene: TRBV6-6

CDR3aa: CASSVPGLATDTQYF
abundance: NA
v_gene: TRBV19

CDR3aa: CAISEGAGEQYF
abundance: NA
v_gene: TRBV10-3

CDR3aa: CASSATGGGNQPQHF
abundance: once
v_gene: TRBV19

CDR3aa: CAWSLSNQPQHF
abundance: once
v_gene: TRBV30

CDR3aa: CASSRLQGNQPQHF
abundance: once
v_gene: TRBV6-5

CDR3aa: CASRLDTNYEQYF
abundance: NA
v_gene: TRBV7-3

CDR3aa: CASSRDRGGGYTF
abundance: NA
v_gene: TRBV27

CDR3aa: CSADPGREDTQYF
abundance: NA
v_gene: TRBV29-1

CDR3aa: CASSVVGSPYNEQFF
abundance: NA
v_gene: TRBV9

CDR3aa: CASSYLGGGAYREQYF
abundance: NA
v_gene: TRBV6-6

CDR3aa: CASSYSRGYEQYF
abundance: NA
v_gene: TRBV6-5

CDR3aa: CASSRHRGVSGNTIYF
abundance: few
v_gene: TRBV7-9

CDR3aa: CASSQAGSGGEQYF
abundance: NA
v_gene: TRBV11-2

CDR3aa: CASSILDLETQYF
abundance: NA
v_gene: TRBV7-9

CDR3aa: CASSIAGSSYEQYF
abundance: NA
v_gene: TRBV7-9

CDR3aa: CASLETGRTEAFF
abundance: NA
v_gene: TRBV25-1